The source of this T cell receptor (beta chain) is a study of blood T cell repertoires in COVID-19. Study-wide background: Samples taken during acute and convalescent COVID-19 were collected in the United States, Italy and Spain. T cells, B-cell-depleted T cells, or PBMCs supplied cDNA or gDNA.

Per the original data handling: Using reference gene primer amplification, nucleated cell counts were estimated. Clones were sequenced by immunoSEQ multiplex PCR, and TCRdb holds only the in-frame ones, with some missing. D and trimming come from the DNA, and the V and J calls and clone size come from that table. The data show some 220,000 clones, nearly 90% seen once. The CDR3 spans 17 residues. V was shortened by 6 bases and J by 4 bases, with 22 bases between the two germline ends. Germline-derived CDR1 and CDR2 are MGHDK and SYGVNS. Material: peripheral blood. The genes are TRBV25-1 and TRBJ1-3; tentative D call: TRBD1 (6 bases). The sequence came from a young woman who had recovered from COVID-19. DNA of the CDR3: TGTGCCAGCAGCGCAACACTCAGGGGTAGCGCGGGAAACACCATATATTTT. Residues: CASSATLRGSAGNTIYF.